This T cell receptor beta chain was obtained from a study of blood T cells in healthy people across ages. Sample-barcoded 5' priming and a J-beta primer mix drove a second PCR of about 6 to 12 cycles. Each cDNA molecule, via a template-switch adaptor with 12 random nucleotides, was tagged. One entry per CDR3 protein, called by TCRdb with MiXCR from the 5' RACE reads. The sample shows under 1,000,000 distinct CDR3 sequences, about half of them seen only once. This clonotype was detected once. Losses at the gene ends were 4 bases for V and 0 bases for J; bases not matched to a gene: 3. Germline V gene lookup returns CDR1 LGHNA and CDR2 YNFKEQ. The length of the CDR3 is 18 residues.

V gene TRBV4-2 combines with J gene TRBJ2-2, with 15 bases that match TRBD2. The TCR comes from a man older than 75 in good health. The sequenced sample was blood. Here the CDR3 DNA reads TGTGCCAGCAGCCGGACTAGCGGGAGGGATGCGAACACCGGGGAGCTGTTTTTT. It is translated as CASSRTSGRDANTGELFF.